The 19 T cell receptor beta chains below come from one sample, sequenced in a study of blood T cell repertoires in COVID-19. The repertoire was sequenced with immunoSEQ multiplex PCR; TCRdb's copy has only in-frame clones and lacks some. The sample carries tens of thousands of clones, roughly 80% recorded once. The specimen sequenced was peripheral blood. These receptors originate from a human donor in a cohort sampled during active COVID-19.

CDR3 DNA sequence: TGTGCCAGCAGCGGGACAGCTTCCTACAATGAGCAGTTCTTC. Translating it yields CASSGTASYNEQFF. This sequence joins TRBV7-2 and TRBJ2-1, with 7 positions matching TRBD1. The CDR3 consists of 14 residues. The V gene end was trimmed by 5 bases and the J gene end by 1 base; junction bases not matched to a gene: 2. The germline V gene encodes CDR1 SGHTA and CDR2 FQGNSA.

This sequence joins TRBV5-1 and TRBJ2-5, with D possibly TRBD1 on 6 matching bases. Trimming took 9 bases from V and 3 from J, leaving 18 bases between them. This CDR3 has 14 residues. From germline, CDR1 is SGHRS and CDR2 YFSETQ. The CDR3 sequence is CATTEGQPEETQYF. CDR3 in DNA: TGCGCCACCACAGAAGGACAGCCGGAAGAGACCCAGTACTTC.

The rearrangement links TRBV24-1 to TRBJ2-2; D is perhaps TRBD1 (6 bases). Trimming shortened V by 3 bases and J by 0 bases, and 10 bases separated the two germline ends. CDR1 and CDR2 (germline): KGHDR, SFDVKD. This CDR3 is built from 16 residues. CDR3 loop: CATSDPGQPNTGELFF. CDR3 coding DNA: TGTGCCACCAGTGATCCCGGACAGCCGAACACCGGGGAGCTGTTTTTT.

The gene calls are TRBV4-1 and TRBJ2-7; 7 bases agree with TRBD1. CDR3 length: 15 amino acids. The J segment lost 1 base and the V segment lost 3 bases, leaving 6 bases of the junction unmatched. Per the germline V gene, CDR1 is MGHRA and CDR2 is YSYEKL. This CDR3 is CASSQFSDRSYEQYF. The CDR3, as DNA: TGCGCCAGCAGCCAGTTTTCGGACAGGTCCTACGAGCAGTACTTC.

The rearrangement joins TRBV7-9 to TRBJ2-7; 7 nucleotides line up with TRBD2. Germline values: CDR1 SEHNR, CDR2 FQNEAQ (reference sequence). The CDR3 spans 15 residues. The V gene end was trimmed by 5 bases and the J gene end by 0 bases; junction bases not matched to a gene: 7. CDR3: CASSPSLADSYEQYF. CDR3 nucleotide sequence: TGTGCCAGCAGCCCCAGCCTAGCGGACTCCTACGAGCAGTACTTC.

CDR3 nucleotide sequence: TGTGCCAGTAGTCGGGTGAGGGTTGATCAGCCCCAGCATTTT. It specifies CASSRVRVDQPQHF. This chain connects TRBV19 to TRBJ1-5; D remains unclear. V lost 5 bases and J lost 5, with 13 bases in between. Germline values: CDR1 LNHDA, CDR2 SQIVND (reference sequence). The length of the CDR3 is 14 residues.

The chain recombines TRBV28 with TRBJ2-7; no clear D. V was cut by 5 bases and J by 3 bases, with 14 bases left in between. CDR1 and CDR2 from the germline V gene are MDHEN and SYDVKM. This CDR3 contains 14 residues. Here the CDR3 reads CASSPLLVHYEQYF. The CDR3 DNA reads TGTGCCAGCAGTCCACTGCTGGTCCACTACGAGCAGTACTTC.

This chain joins TRBV5-5 and TRBJ2-7; 8 bases match TRBD1. Germline CDR1 is SGHKS and CDR2 is YYEKEE (reference sequence). Germline trimming cut 4 bases from V and 2 bases from J; bases unmatched to any gene: 2. The CDR3 sequence is 13 residues long. CDR3 sequence reads: CASSQQGAYEQYF. CDR3 coding DNA: TGTGCCAGCAGCCAACAGGGGGCCTACGAGCAGTACTTC.

The V gene is TRBV7-3, the J gene TRBJ2-6, with D unclear. V dropped 2 bases and J dropped 1 base, with 3 bases sitting between them. This CDR3 has 14 amino acids. The germline V gene encodes CDR1 SGHTA and CDR2 FQGTGA. In DNA, the CDR3 is TGTGCCAGCAGCTTACAGTCTGGGGCCAACGTCCTGACTTTC. It yields the protein CASSLQSGANVLTF.

This clone turned up a few times. The V call is TRBV6-2 or TRBV6-3, the J call TRBJ2-3; D may be TRBD2 (6 bases). Trimming took off 6 bases at V and 0 bases at J, with 22 bases between the two ends. Per the germline V gene, CDR1 is MNHEY and CDR2 is SVGEGT. The CDR3 is 18 amino acids. The CDR3, as DNA: TGTGCCAGCAGCCTTACCCTCGGCGGTAGCGGTAGCACAGATACGCAGTATTTT. Protein product: CASSLTLGGSGSTDTQYF.

The V call is TRBV5-1, the J call TRBJ1-6; weak D call: TRBD1 (5 bases). CDR1 and CDR2 (germline): SGHRS, YFSETQ. CDR3 length: 14 amino acids. Trimming removed 1 base from V and 10 bases from J, with 12 bases in between. The DNA for the CDR3 is TGCGCCAGCAGCTTGACCAGGGTAGGGTCACCCCTCCACTTT. This sequence encodes CASSLTRVGSPLHF.

This chain connects TRBV18 to TRBJ1-3; D possibly corresponds to TRBD1 (5 bases). Germline-derived CDR1 and CDR2 are KGHSH and LQKENI. V dropped 3 bases and J dropped 4 bases, with 10 bases sitting between them. This CDR3 contains 14 residues. The CDR3 DNA follows: TGTGCCAGCTCACCTCGGCAGGGAGGAAACACCATATATTTT. This translates into CASSPRQGGNTIYF.

This chain links TRBV27 with TRBJ2-6, with TRBD1 matching 8 bases. CDR1 MNHEY and CDR2 SMNVEV come from the germline V gene (reference sequence). Germline trimming cut 6 bases from V and 5 bases from J; bases unmatched to any gene: 6. This CDR3 spans 15 amino acids. In DNA, the CDR3 is TGTGCCAGCAGCCCAGGGGGCCTGCGGGCCAACGTCCTGACTTTC. This encodes CASSPGGLRANVLTF.

V gene TRBV7-2 combines with J gene TRBJ2-5; D possibly corresponds to TRBD2 (6 bases). V was cut by 5 bases and J by 5 bases, with 15 bases left in between. Germline V gene data show CDR1 as SGHTA and CDR2 as FQGNSA. CDR3 length equals 14 residues. Here the CDR3 DNA reads TGTGCCAGCAGCCCAGCGCCGGGGAGGGAGACCCAGTACTTC. This translates into CASSPAPGRETQYF.

The rearrangement uses TRBV15 and TRBJ2-7; D uncertain. CDR1 and CDR2 from the germline V gene are LNHNV and YYDKDF (reference sequence). Trimming took 1 base from V and 1 from J, leaving 8 bases between them. The CDR3 is 14 amino acids. For the CDR3, the DNA is TGTGCCACCAGCAGAGGCGGCAGTTCCTACGAGCAGTACTTC. Its translation is CATSRGGSSYEQYF.

The V call is TRBV4-2, the J call TRBJ2-3; 9 bases line up with TRBD1. The J segment lost 4 bases and the V segment lost 4 bases, leaving 9 bases of the junction unmatched. This CDR3 has 16 amino acids. In germline, CDR1 is LGHNA, CDR2 YNFKEQ. CDR3 loop: CASSRGTGIGSDTQYF. The CDR3 nucleotides read TGTGCCAGCAGCCGCGGGACAGGGATTGGGTCAGATACGCAGTATTTT.

This sequence joins TRBV7-8 and TRBJ2-2; 9 bases agree with TRBD2. V shed 3 bases and J 7 bases; nucleotides not matched to a gene: 9. The CDR3 has 16 amino acids. CDR1 is SGHVS and CDR2 is FQNEAQ in the germline V gene. Here the CDR3 reads CASSLPSGNVGGELFF. The CDR3, as DNA: TGTGCCAGCAGCTTGCCTAGCGGGAACGTCGGCGGGGAGCTGTTTTTT.

This rearrangement joins TRBV28 to TRBJ2-3; 10 bases map to TRBD2. The CDR3 is made up of 15 amino acids. From germline, CDR1 is MDHEN and CDR2 SYDVKM. V was clipped by 5 bases and J by 8 bases; unmatched bases: 10. CDR3 protein: CASSASGRVSGTQYF. The CDR3, as DNA: TGTGCCAGCAGTGCGAGCGGGAGGGTGTCTGGTACGCAGTATTTT.

This chain joins TRBV24-1 and TRBJ1-5; D uncertain. Germline CDR1 and CDR2: KGHDR and SFDVKD. Trimming left V 6 bases short and J 0 bases short, with 17 bases between. The CDR3 covers 17 residues. CDR3 residues: CATSSAKNAYSNQPQHF. The CDR3, as DNA: TGTGCCACCAGTTCTGCCAAAAACGCCTATAGCAATCAGCCCCAGCATTTT.